The 3 T cell receptor beta chains below come from one sample, sequenced in a study of shared clonotypes between healthy human individuals. Clones were sequenced by immunoSEQ multiplex PCR, and TCRdb holds only the in-frame ones, with some missing. This table holds about 2.3 million clones, less than 95% found once. The sample consisted of naive CD4+ T cells from PBMCs. Sample subset: CD45RA+ positively selected. Every receptor here comes from a man aged 18 to 35 in good health. Some clones in this sample may be carry-over from other donors' samples.

The chain is built from TRBV11-3 and TRBJ2-3; 7 bases fit TRBD2. The V segment lost 4 bases and the J segment 5 bases; nucleotides outside the gene matches: 12. The CDR3 consists of 16 residues. The germline V gene encodes CDR1 SGHNT and CDR2 YENEEA. The CDR3 region is CASSSGGGPFRDTQYF. The DNA of the CDR3 is TGTGCCAGCAGCTCGGGGGGAGGGCCGTTCCGAGATACGCAGTATTTT.

The chain couples TRBV28 to TRBJ2-4; the D is unclear. V shed 5 bases and J shed 1 base, with 9 bases lying between them. CDR3 length equals 14 residues. CDR1 and CDR2 (germline): MDHEN, SYDVKM. The CDR3 region has the DNA TGTGCCAGCAGTCCCACGTCGGCCAAAAACATTCAGTACTTC. Its protein is CASSPTSAKNIQYF.

The V call is TRBV11-3, the J call TRBJ1-1; 10 bases match TRBD1. Per germline, CDR1 SGHNT and CDR2 YENEEA. V shed 5 bases, J shed 3 bases, and the junction held 12 bases outside the gene matches. The CDR3 sequence is 17 residues long. Written as DNA, the CDR3 is TGTGCCAGCAGCCCCACTTGGGACAGGGGAATGGACACTGAAGCTTTCTTT. Amino acids: CASSPTWDRGMDTEAFF. The whole variable domain, remainder taken from reference TRBV11-3 and TRBJ1-1, is EAGVVQSPRYKIIEKKQPVAFWCNPISGHNTLYWYLQNLGQGPELLIRYENEEAVDDSQLPKDRFSAERLKGVDSTLKIQPAELGDSAVYLCASSPTWDRGMDTEAFFGQGTRLTVV.